This is a list of T cell receptor beta chains from one sample in a study of regulatory T cells in long-lasting Graves disease. TCRdb re-called the multiplex PCR reads through MiXCR, storing one row per CDR3 protein. The table lists hundreds of thousands of distinct CDR3 sequences, less than 20% of them singletons, with 15% to 20% in the top ten. These records were also assigned to another study, of T cells in Graves' hyperthyroidism and ophthalmopathy.

Sample: peripheral blood mononuclear cells (PBMCs), taken at new diagnosis, from a patient treated with antithyroid drugs. Receptor source: a woman in her twenties or thirties with Graves disease. CDR3s include the opening cysteine and the closing phenylalanine or tryptophan. Each record gives: V gene, clone size, D gene, J gene, CDR3 DNA, CDR3 protein. The D gene is left open where the match is weak. Rows may omit the clone size; those that give it use once, few, many or a size class.

TRBV7-9	few	NA	TRBJ1-6	TGTGCCAGCAGCCCCTCGGAGGGGAGCTCCTATAATTCACCCCTCCACTTT	CASSPSEGSSYNSPLHF
TRBV28	many	NA	TRBJ2-3	TGTGCCAGCAGTTCCGGGCCCGATACGCAGTATTTT	CASSSGPDTQYF
TRBV18	few	NA	TRBJ1-2	TGTGCCAGCTCACCCTCCGGCTCCGGCTACACCTTC	CASSPSGSGYTF
TRBV13	NA	TRBD2	TRBJ2-7	TGTGCCAGCAGCCACCAAAACCCACTCGGACTAGCGGGAGCCGAGCAGTACTTC	CASSHQNPLGLAGAEQYF
TRBV24-1	NA	NA	TRBJ2-7	TGTGCCACCAGTGGAGGTTCGGGGTCCTACGAGCAGTACTTC	CATSGGSGSYEQYF
TRBV7-3	many	NA	TRBJ2-2	TGTGCCAGCAGCTTAACTAGTGGATTGGGGGGCGCGAACACCGGGGAGCTGTTTTTT	CASSLTSGLGGANTGELFF
TRBV28	many	TRBD2	TRBJ2-1	TGTGCCAGCAGTTCGACTAGCCCTCGGTTCTTC	CASSSTSPRFF
TRBV14	once	NA	TRBJ2-5	TGTGCCAGCAGCCAACTCACGGGGGACCCCCGAGAGACCCAGTACTTC	CASSQLTGDPRETQYF
TRBV19	NA	NA	TRBJ1-4	TGTGCCAGTAGTCCTCCCGGAGGGGGTAATGAAAAACTGTTTTTT	CASSPPGGGNEKLFF
TRBV2	few	NA	TRBJ2-7	TGTGCCAGCAGTGACTTATACTACGAGCAGTACTTC	CASSDLYYEQYF
TRBV29-1	NA	TRBD1	TRBJ2-7	TGCAGCGTTGGAGGTTGGGACAGAGAGCAGTACTTC	CSVGGWDREQYF
TRBV2	few	TRBD1	TRBJ1-5	TGTGCCAGCAGTGGGGACAACAGGGGATATAGGCATTTT	CASSGDNRGYRHF
TRBV28	many	NA	TRBJ1-1	TGTGCCAGCAGCTCAACAGTGAACACTGAAGCTTTCTTT	CASSSTVNTEAFF
TRBV25-1	many	TRBD1	TRBJ1-1	TGTGCCAGCAGGGACAGGCCGAACACTGAAGCTTTCTTT	CASRDRPNTEAFF
TRBV29-1	many	NA	TRBJ2-7	TGCAGCGTGGCCGGTGGCGCGTACGAGCAGTACTTC	CSVAGGAYEQYF
TRBV6-2/TRBV6-3	few	NA	TRBJ2-7	TGTGCCAGCAGTGGCCTGGGGGTTCTTACGTCGGAGTACTTC	CASSGLGVLTSEYF
TRBV3-1	NA	TRBD1	TRBJ2-3	TGTGCCAGCAGCCAAGAAATAGGGACAGGCCGCACAGATACGCAGTATTTT	CASSQEIGTGRTDTQYF
TRBV29-1	NA	NA	TRBJ1-5	TGCAGCGTTGGAAGCCAGGGAAGCAATCAGCCCCAGCATTTT	CSVGSQGSNQPQHF
TRBV6-2/TRBV6-3	NA	NA	TRBJ1-3	TGTGCCACCCTCTGGTCGGTTGGCACCATATATTTT	CATLWSVGTIYF
TRBV27	NA	NA	TRBJ1-6	TGTGCCAGCGCCCCTAGCTCCTATAATTCACCCCTCCACTTT	CASAPSSYNSPLHF
TRBV3-1	NA	NA	TRBJ2-1	TGTGCCAGCACCTCTAACAATGAGCAGTTCTTC	CASTSNNEQFF
TRBV19	NA	TRBD2	TRBJ2-7	TGTGCCAGTAGTATTCTGGGACTAGGGTCCTACGAGCAGTACTTC	CASSILGLGSYEQYF